The rows below give T cell receptor beta chains drawn from one sample of a study of shared clonotypes between healthy human individuals. The assay was immunoSEQ multiplex PCR, and TCRdb's table has in-frame clones only and misses some. The repertoire has about 2.3 million clones, approximately 93% of them found once; the top ten carry about 0.39%. What was sequenced was naive CD4+ T cells from PBMCs. The receptors stem from a man younger than 35 in good health. Some clones in this sample may be carry-over from other donors' samples. Both conserved end residues are part of each CDR3. Fields, in order: CDR3 length, V gene, J gene, CDR3 protein.

>16|TRBV4-1|TRBJ1-5
CASSDPDRGFNQPQHF
>12|TRBV14|TRBJ1-2
CASSQGNYGYTF
>15|TRBV27|TRBJ2-7
CASSPKRFVSYEQYF
>12|TRBV19|TRBJ2-7
CASRDREYEQYF
>12|TRBV10-2|TRBJ1-3
CASSFSGNTIYF
>15|TRBV28|TRBJ1-1
CASSLGWQGSTEAFF
>15|TRBV11-2|TRBJ2-7
CASSLSREGWYEQYF
>14|TRBV5-1|TRBJ1-4
CASSLGEPNEKLFF
>15|TRBV7-9|TRBJ2-3
CASSKPGGAKYTQYF
>15|TRBV5-1|TRBJ2-2
CASSSGYRKGGELFF
>14|TRBV6-1|TRBJ1-5
CASSRALSYQPQHF
>18|TRBV5-1|TRBJ2-3
CASSLVWAREPPGNTQYF
>15|TRBV9|TRBJ2-7
CASSVGIGSAYEQYF
>13|TRBV28|-
CASSLNGGYEQYF